The 21 T cell receptor beta chains given below trace back to one sample, sequenced in a study of Tregs in tolerant kidney transplant recipients. The nonmyeloablative bone marrow transplants came from related graft donors, with transient mixed chimerism. Profiling relied on immunoSEQ multiplex PCR, and the TCRdb table lists in-frame clones only, not all of them. Of about 100,000 clones listed, approximately 93% were seen once; the top ten hold about 1.5%. Sequencing was performed on CD4+ T cells from blood (PBMCs), taken 12 months after the transplant. The receptors here all came from a human patient who received a combined kidney and bone marrow transplant. Some T cells here may be from the graft donor.

The chain is built from TRBV4-3 and TRBJ2-7; 8 bases map to TRBD1. In germline, CDR1 is LGHNA, CDR2 YSLEER. CDR3 length: 16 amino acids. Unmatched junction bases numbered 7, after V lost 1 base and J lost 2 bases. The CDR3 coding sequence is TGCGCCAGCAGCCAAGCTTACGGACAGGGACCCTACGAGCAGTACTTC. Its translation: CASSQAYGQGPYEQYF.

The count of this clone is one. CDR3: CASSLYGGPVPSSGNTIYF. The CDR3 coding sequence is TGTGCCAGCAGCTTGTACGGGGGGCCCGTACCGAGCTCTGGAAACACCATATATTTT. J is TRBJ1-3 and V is TRBV5-5; TRBD1 might be the D (6 bases). The germline gives CDR1 SGHKS, CDR2 YYEKEE (reference sequence). The CDR3 spans 19 residues. Between the trimmed V and J ends, which lost 1 base and 0 bases, there was a span of 20 bases.

Here the CDR3 DNA reads TGTGCCAGCGCCGGGGAAGGGTTAGGCAATGAGCAGTTCTTC. Its protein is CASAGEGLGNEQFF. The J gene is TRBJ2-1, the V gene TRBV6-6; D might be TRBD2 (5 bases). The germline CDR1 and CDR2 sequences are MNHNY and SVGAGI (reference sequence). The CDR3 spans 14 residues. V lost 8 bases and J 6 bases, leaving 17 bases between the germline ends.

This clone counts as medium-sized. The V gene is TRBV6-6, the J gene TRBJ2-7, with D unclear. Trimming removed 5 bases at V and 2 bases at J, with 7 bases between. Germline values: CDR1 MNHNY, CDR2 SVGAGI (reference sequence). The CDR3 consists of 12 residues. The CDR3 here is CASSTKTYEQYF. The CDR3 coding sequence is TGTGCCAGCAGTACAAAGACCTACGAGCAGTACTTC.

The chain links TRBV5-6 to TRBJ2-2; 9 nucleotides align to TRBD1. In germline, CDR1 is SGHDT, CDR2 YYEEEE. Trimming at V came to 3 bases and at J to 6 bases, leaving 6 bases not matched to a gene. The CDR3 covers 15 residues. The CDR3 region has the DNA TGTGCCAGCAGCTCCGGGACAGGGATGCCCGGGGAGCTGTTTTTT. The encoded protein is CASSSGTGMPGELFF.

The chain employs TRBV7-8 and TRBJ1-2; tentatively, D is TRBD1 (5 bases). CDR3 length equals 14 residues. CDR1 and CDR2 from the germline V gene are SGHVS and FQNEAQ. Trimming shortened V by 1 base and J by 2 bases, and 8 bases separated the two germline ends. CDR3 sequence: CASSLVGANYGYTF. The DNA of the CDR3 is TGTGCCAGCAGCTTAGTAGGGGCGAACTATGGCTACACCTTC. Based on the CDR3 plus reference TRBV7-8 and TRBJ1-2, the full variable domain is GAGVSQSPRYKVAKRGQDVALRCDPISGHVSLFWYQQALGQGPEFLTYFQNEAQLDKSGLPSDRFFAERPEGSVSTLKIQRTQQEDSAVYLCASSLVGANYGYTFGSGTRLTVV.

The chain combines TRBV28 with TRBJ1-3; 8 bases map to TRBD1. This CDR3 region has 15 residues. The trim removed 5 bases at V and 2 bases at J, leaving 5 bases unmatched. Germline V gene sequence: CDR1 MDHEN, CDR2 SYDVKM. This CDR3 is CASSRMTGAGNTIYF. CDR3 DNA sequence: TGTGCCAGCAGTAGGATGACAGGGGCTGGAAACACCATATATTTT.

The V and J genes are TRBV30 and TRBJ2-7; 7 bases line up with TRBD2. Trimming took 5 bases from V and 3 from J; bases not matched to a gene: 10. Germline V gene data show CDR1 as GTSNPN and CDR2 as SVGIG (reference sequence). The CDR3 length is 14 residues. DNA of the CDR3: TGTGCCTGGTCACGCCCTAGCGGAGACTACGAGCAGTACTTC. Protein product: CAWSRPSGDYEQYF.

V and J are TRBV7-2 and TRBJ1-1; 10 nucleotides line up with TRBD1. This CDR3 region has 17 residues. Per the germline V gene, CDR1 is SGHTA and CDR2 is FQGNSA. With 3 bases clipped from V and 3 bases from J, the junction kept 10 bases outside the gene matches. The CDR3 nucleotides read TGTGCCAGCAGCTTTCGCGGAAGACAGGGGGCGTACACTGAAGCTTTCTTT. Its translation is CASSFRGRQGAYTEAFF.

This rearrangement joins TRBV9 to TRBJ2-3; D is unclear. The germline V gene encodes CDR1 SGDLS and CDR2 YYNGEE. V was shortened by 0 bases and J by 4 bases, with 9 bases between the two germline ends. The CDR3 has 14 residues. CDR3 sequence reads: CASSVGLGPDTQYF. As DNA, the CDR3 is TGTGCCAGCAGCGTAGGTCTGGGCCCAGATACGCAGTATTTT. The variable domain in full, with the rest retrieved from reference TRBV9 and TRBJ2-3, is DSGVTQTPKHLITATGQRVTLRCSPRSGDLSVYWYQQSLDQGLQFLIQYYNGEERAKGNILERFSAQQFPDLHSELNLSSLELGDSALYFCASSVGLGPDTQYFGPGTRLTVL.

The chain carries TRBV18 and TRBJ2-4; a possible D gene is TRBD2 (5 bases). CDR3 size: 15 residues. CDR1 and CDR2 from the germline V gene are KGHSH and LQKENI. V was cut by 3 bases and J by 6 bases, with 15 bases left in between. For the CDR3, the DNA is TGTGCCAGCTCACCTGGAGGTGGGCTTATAAACATTCAGTACTTC. Translated: CASSPGGGLINIQYF.

Comment on this clone: Germline is not matched at one junction end, which may reflect a read error. Other nucleotide sequences from this sample produce the same CDR3. The chain recombines TRBV4-1 with TRBJ1-6; D call uncertain. The CDR3 length is 15 residues. Germline V gives CDR1 MGHRA, CDR2 YSYEKL. The CDR3 reads CASSQPDSYNSPLHF. For the CDR3, the DNA is TGCGCCAGCAGCCAACCAGACTCCTATAATTCCCCCCTCCACTTT.

The rearrangement uses TRBV6-6 and TRBJ2-3, with D unresolved. Trimming stripped 6 bases from V and 1 base from J, with 14 bases between. Germline CDR1 MNHNY, CDR2 SVGAGI (reference sequence). The CDR3 sequence is 15 residues long. CDR3 amino acids: CASRRILTRTDTQYF. The CDR3 DNA reads TGTGCCAGCAGACGAATTTTGACTCGCACAGATACGCAGTATTTT.

This clone was seen a few times. CDR3 residues: CASSLGWNEKLFF. CDR3 nucleotides: TGTGCCAGCAGCCTAGGTTGGAATGAAAAACTGTTTTTT. V is TRBV6-5 and J is TRBJ1-4; D not resolved. Germline values: CDR1 MNHEY, CDR2 SVGAGI. There are 13 residues in the CDR3. The V gene lost 6 bases and the J gene lost 5 bases, with 10 bases spanning the gap.

J is TRBJ2-1 and V is TRBV11-2; D uncertain. Trimming pared 1 base from V and 10 bases from J, leaving 17 bases between. The CDR3 consists of 15 residues. The germline V gene has CDR1 SGHAT and CDR2 FQNNGV. CDR3 bases: TGTGCCAGCAGCTTAGTCCGGGTTCGGCCTTGCGAGCAGTTCTTC. It is translated as CASSLVRVRPCEQFF.

A single count supports this clone. This chain joins TRBV2 and TRBJ2-7; 8 positions agree with TRBD1. The CDR3 has 13 residues. V was pared by 11 bases and J by 2 bases, with 8 bases of the junction left unmatched. The V gene's germline CDR1 is SNHLY and CDR2 FYNNEI. The chain's CDR3 is CAVRTGSAYEQYF. In nucleotides, the CDR3 is TGTGCCGTCAGGACAGGGTCAGCCTACGAGCAGTACTTC.

V and J are TRBV7-2 and TRBJ1-6; a possible D gene is TRBD1 (6 bases). The V and J ends lost 7 bases and 12 bases respectively, with 16 bases between them. Germline-derived CDR1 and CDR2 are SGHTA and FQGNSA. There are 13 residues in the CDR3. Written as DNA, the CDR3 is TGTGCCAGCACCTTCGGGGGGCGCGGACCCCTCCACTTT. This gives the protein CASTFGGRGPLHF.

The chain is built from TRBV7-2 and TRBJ1-4; D is undetermined. Germline CDR1 reads SGHTA; CDR2 reads FQGNSA. V lost 5 bases and J lost 2, with 12 bases in between. There are 15 residues in the CDR3. The CDR3 is CASSPQVSTNEKLFF. Written as DNA, the CDR3 is TGTGCCAGCAGCCCCCAGGTCTCCACTAATGAAAAACTGTTTTTT.

The chain joins TRBV19 to TRBJ2-1; the match to TRBD2 covers 13 bases. The junction had 4 bases not matched to a gene; V was cut back by 3 bases and J by 8 bases. Germline V CDR1 and CDR2: LNHDA, SQIVND (reference sequence). The length of the CDR3 is 15 residues. CDR3 nucleotide sequence: TGTGCCAGTAGTATCTGGACTAGCGGGAGCCATGAGCAGTTCTTC. Residues: CASSIWTSGSHEQFF.

The rearrangement joins TRBV5-4 to TRBJ2-7; a weak D match, TRBD1 (6 bases). Per the germline V gene, CDR1 is SGHNT and CDR2 is YYREEE (reference sequence). V lost 4 bases and J lost 1, with 12 bases in between. The CDR3 is made up of 14 amino acids. As DNA, the CDR3 is TGTGCCAGCAGCCCAAGGACAGCTTCCTACGAGCAGTACTTC. This sequence encodes CASSPRTASYEQYF.

The chain uses TRBV7-3 and TRBJ1-3; D is uncertain. The CDR3 has 15 amino acids. Germline-derived CDR1 and CDR2 are SGHTA and FQGTGA. V lost 5 bases to trimming and J lost 3 bases, with 14 bases between them. The CDR3 loop is CASSRESTGGNTIYF. CDR3 nucleotide sequence: TGTGCCAGCAGCCGGGAATCGACGGGTGGAAACACCATATATTTT.